The entry below describes one T cell receptor beta chain. No cognate antigen has been identified for it. Per-nucleotide qualities are absent, and no much larger clonotype sits a single base away. This sample is drawn from a study of shared T cell receptors in the human thymus (dated by TCRdb to the early 2020s). Study-level background: The study examined how self-reactive, shared T-cell receptor alpha chains are generated in the human thymus.

The method was the immunoSEQ multiplex PCR assay. Here the immuneACCESS table is served through TCRdb, limited to in-frame sequences with V and J called. Missing clones are a known gap in these copies; in checked studies unresolved V genes cover under half, and the rest lacks a known reason. A total of 600,000 to 900,000 clones appear in this sample, 70% to 90% of them only once. The ten most abundant clones make up approximately 0.01% of the sample. A further study also used this sample, focusing on human thymus T cells. Reported in the second study: Donors were immunologically healthy infants undergoing open corrective cardiac surgery for congenital heart defects in Finland. The thymus tissue came from surgical resects taken out during corrective cardiac surgery. Usage of V and J gene segments appeared to be biased in both the thymic and the peripheral blood repertoires. Highly overlapping thymic TCR repertoires among unrelated individuals were reported in the related research. TCR alpha and beta repertoires from fewer than ten infant thymus samples and four related peripheral blood samples were characterized in the study. Donor ages ranging from roughly 6 to 250 days were recorded, and 5 to 7 male and a couple of female infants were included in the cohort. Thymocytes were released mechanically from tissue and stored at -70 °C as pellets of 10-30 million cells. Genomic DNA was extracted from frozen cell pellets with a QIAsymphony instrument. TCRB and TCRAD loci were amplified from a standardized quantity of quality-controlled genomic DNA using the immunoSEQ multiplex PCR assay. Amplicons spanned the V(D)J region at a length sufficient to cover the CDR3 and identify V and J genes. Through the commercial immunoSEQ service, the amplicons were sequenced on an Illumina platform. Primer bias and sequencing errors were corrected as previously described, and TCRAD and TCRB were defined on the basis of the IMGT database. Analysis of the repertoires was done with immunoSEQ Analyzer 3.0 and VDJTools and included basic statistics, V/J segment usage, diversity estimates, rarefaction and pairwise overlap. Diversity was estimated using the Chao1, ChaoE, Efron-Thisted, Shannon and inverse Simpson indices, and was also estimated on datasets down-sampled to the size of the smallest sample. Repertoire overlap used strict matching of CDR3 nucleotide sequence, V gene and J gene, with Jaccard-based multidimensional scaling clustering. Thymus samples yielded on average about 810,000 unique TCRB clonotypes, compared with around 91,000 from blood samples.

Sequenced sample: thymocytes. The source of this sequence is a girl under three years old with a congenital heart defect. Donor details come from another sample of the same person, matched by shared clones.

The CDR3 region has the sequence CASSYGSPEAFF. In nucleotides, the sequence is TGTGCCAGCAGCTACGGTTCTCCTGAAGCTTTCTTT. The chain joins TRBV11-2 to TRBJ1-1, with no confidently assigned D gene. CDR1 and CDR2 were assigned from the germline V gene as SGHAT and FQNNGV. Deletion took 4 bases off V and 6 bases off J, with a span of 9 bases between the germline ends. The CDR3 has 12 amino acids, counting the end cysteine and phenylalanine. Only the CDR3 DNA is retained, 36 bases long and in frame from the first base.